A selection of T cell receptor beta chains follows, all from one sample in a study of spatial heterogeneity in lung cancer. TCRdb re-called the 5' RACE reads through MiXCR, storing one row per CDR3 protein. The sample includes under 80,000 distinct CDR3 sequences, approximately 6.3% of them seen just once. Sequencing used PBMCs, obtained at surgery. These receptors came from a female donor with early-stage non-small cell lung cancer. The CDR3 runs from the conserved cysteine through the conserved F or W. The D gene is left open where the match is weak. Size is omitted from some rows. Given values are once, few, many or a class for expanded clones.

CDR3 protein | CDR3 DNA | V gene | D gene | clone size | J gene
CASRTGNNQPQHF | TGTGCCAGCCGGACAGGGAACAATCAGCCCCAGCATTTT | TRBV6-1 | TRBD1 | . | TRBJ1-5
CSATTGGRGNQPQHF | TGCAGTGCTACCACGGGGGGGAGGGGCAATCAGCCCCAGCATTTT | TRBV20-1 | . | many | TRBJ1-5
CASSLGREPNSPLHF | TGTGCCAGCAGTTTGGGGCGGGAGCCTAATTCACCCCTCCACTTT | TRBV6-5 | . | . | TRBJ1-6
CSANSAGGLFNEQFF | TGCAGTGCTAATTCGGCGGGAGGGCTCTTCAATGAGCAGTTCTTC | TRBV20-1 | TRBD2 | many | TRBJ2-1
CASSESPGQGADEQYF | TGTGCCAGCAGTGAAAGCCCTGGACAGGGGGCGGACGAGCAGTACTTC | TRBV2 | TRBD1 | many | TRBJ2-7
CASRKLGGVAEQFF | TGTGCCAGCAGAAAACTAGGCGGGGTGGCTGAGCAGTTCTTC | TRBV6-2/TRBV6-3 | . | many | TRBJ2-1
CASRDTGASGANVLTF | TGTGCCAGCAGGGACACCGGGGCCTCTGGGGCCAACGTCCTGACTTTC | TRBV6-1 | . | many | TRBJ2-6
CASSELTGGGGELFF | TGTGCCAGCAGTGAGCTGACAGGGGGCGGCGGGGAGCTGTTTTTT | TRBV6-1 | TRBD1 | many | TRBJ2-2
CASSRGGAITYNEQFF | TGCGCCAGCAGTCGCGGGGGGGCGATCACCTACAATGAGCAGTTCTTC | TRBV5-1 | TRBD2 | many | TRBJ2-1
CASSTRPGQGNYGYTF | TGTGCCAGCAGTACTAGACCGGGACAGGGAAACTATGGCTACACCTTC | TRBV27 | TRBD1 | many | TRBJ1-2
CASSPFMGHINYGYTF | TGTGCCAGCAGCCCCTTCATGGGCCACATCAACTATGGCTACACCTTC | TRBV6-1 | . | many | TRBJ1-2
CAITPQGASDTQYF | TGTGCCATCACTCCACAGGGGGCCTCAGATACGCAGTATTTT | TRBV10-3 | TRBD1 | many | TRBJ2-3
CASSFRGSGANVLTF | TGTGCCAGCAGTTTTAGGGGATCCGGGGCCAACGTCCTGACTTTC | TRBV12-3/TRBV12-4 | . | . | TRBJ2-6
CASSDNSNQPQHF | TGTGCCAGCAGTGATAATAGCAATCAGCCCCAGCATTTT | TRBV2 | . | . | TRBJ1-5
CSARDYEREDEQFF | TGCAGTGCTAGAGATTATGAGCGGGAGGATGAGCAGTTCTTC | TRBV20-1 | TRBD2 | many | TRBJ2-1
CASSLGARGNYGYTF | TGTGCCAGCAGCTTAGGGGCCAGGGGTAACTATGGCTACACCTTC | TRBV7-2 | . | many | TRBJ1-2
CASEGTFSEAFF | TGTGCCAGCGAGGGGACCTTCTCTGAAGCTTTCTTT | TRBV6-5 | . | many | TRBJ1-1
CASSSGLPPGKLFF | TGTGCCAGCAGTTCCGGACTTCCCCCAGGAAAACTGTTTTTT | TRBV12-3/TRBV12-4 | . | many | TRBJ1-4
CSAPTGGYEQYF | TGCAGCGCACCCACAGGGGGCTACGAGCAGTACTTC | TRBV29-1 | TRBD1 | many | TRBJ2-7
CASSLLTNSYNEQFF | TGCGCCAGCAGCTTGCTGACTAACTCCTACAATGAGCAGTTCTTC | TRBV5-1 | . | many | TRBJ2-1
CASSFPGEETQYF | TGTGCCAGCAGTTTCCCGGGGGAAGAGACCCAGTACTTC | TRBV28 | . | few | TRBJ2-5
CASKTGQKNTEAFF | TGTGCCAGCAAGACGGGACAGAAGAACACTGAAGCTTTCTTT | TRBV28 | TRBD1 | few | TRBJ1-1
CATSDVGTSGGTQETQYF | TGTGCCACCAGTGATGTCGGGACTAGCGGGGGGACTCAAGAGACCCAGTACTTC | TRBV24-1 | TRBD2 | many | TRBJ2-5
CASSLDGGAGEQFF | TGTGCCAGCAGCTTAGACGGGGGGGCCGGTGAGCAGTTCTTC | TRBV7-2 | TRBD2 | many | TRBJ2-1
CASSSTSGGYNEQFF | TGTGCCAGCAGCTCAACTAGCGGAGGCTACAATGAGCAGTTCTTC | TRBV13 | TRBD2 | many | TRBJ2-1
CASSIGTSGIETQYF | TGTGCCAGTAGTATAGGAACTAGCGGGATAGAGACCCAGTACTTC | TRBV19 | TRBD2 | . | TRBJ2-5
CASSLQPWDMTNSPLHF | TGTGCCAGCAGCTTGCAGCCCTGGGACATGACAAATTCACCCCTCCACTTT | TRBV5-8 | . | . | TRBJ1-6
CSASRSRNTEAFF | TGCAGTGCTTCTAGATCCAGGAACACTGAAGCTTTCTTT | TRBV20-1 | . | many | TRBJ1-1
CSVKGEGGQPQHF | TGCAGCGTTAAGGGAGAGGGGGGCCAGCCCCAGCATTTT | TRBV29-1 | . | many | TRBJ1-5
CASSTQAHYGYTF | TGTGCCAGCAGCACTCAGGCGCACTATGGCTACACCTTC | TRBV7-9 | . | many | TRBJ1-2
CASGYTDTQYF | TGTGCCAGCGGTTACACAGATACGCAGTATTTT | TRBV27 | . | many | TRBJ2-3
CASSQEEGSRYNEQFF | TGCGCCAGCAGCCAAGAAGAGGGGAGCCGCTACAATGAGCAGTTCTTC | TRBV4-1 | . | few | TRBJ2-1
CASSLQISNSPLHF | TGTGCCAGCAGCCTCCAGATATCAAATTCACCCCTCCACTTT | TRBV12-3/TRBV12-4 | . | many | TRBJ1-6
CASSLTGGSITEAFF | TGTGCCAGCAGCCTTACAGGGGGCTCTATCACTGAAGCTTTCTTT | TRBV9 | TRBD1 | . | TRBJ1-1
CASSFDGGHNTEAFF | TGTGCCAGCAGCTTCGATGGGGGGCACAACACTGAAGCTTTCTTT | TRBV7-3 | . | . | TRBJ1-1
CASSEQGNQETQYF | TGTGCCAGCAGTGAACAGGGGAACCAAGAGACCCAGTACTTC | TRBV6-1 | . | . | TRBJ2-5
CASSSAAMEEKLFF | TGTGCCAGCAGTAGTGCAGCGATGGAGGAAAAACTGTTTTTT | TRBV7-9 | . | many | TRBJ1-4
CASSYSTAGVIWGYTF | TGTGCCAGCAGTTATAGCACTGCCGGGGTAATATGGGGCTACACCTTC | TRBV12-3/TRBV12-4 | . | . | TRBJ1-2
CASTSAAENTGELFF | TGTGCCAGCACCTCCGCAGCGGAGAACACCGGGGAGCTGTTTTTT | TRBV12-3/TRBV12-4 | . | few | TRBJ2-2
CASSSTGMNTGELFF | TGCGCCAGCAGCAGTACAGGGATGAACACCGGGGAGCTGTTTTTT | TRBV5-1 | . | many | TRBJ2-2
CASSESTDTQYF | TGTGCCAGCAGTGAAAGCACAGATACGCAGTATTTT | TRBV2 | . | many | TRBJ2-3
CSGGQDYGYTF | TGCAGCGGTGGGCAGGACTATGGCTACACCTTC | TRBV29-1 | . | few | TRBJ1-2
CASSPQGAREKLFF | TGTGCCAGCAGCCCACAGGGGGCACGGGAAAAACTGTTTTTT | TRBV6-5 | TRBD1 | few | TRBJ1-4
CSAIGDRLDTEAFF | TGCAGTGCGATAGGGGACAGGTTGGACACTGAAGCTTTCTTT | TRBV20-1 | TRBD1 | many | TRBJ1-1
CAISEGDYGYTF | TGTGCCATCAGTGAAGGAGACTATGGCTACACCTTC | TRBV10-3 | . | many | TRBJ1-2
CASSQDPGRDGYTF | TGTGCCAGCAGCCAAGATCCGGGGAGGGATGGCTACACCTTC | TRBV3-1 | . | few | TRBJ1-2
CASSPKDRVVNEQFF | TGTGCCAGCAGCCCAAAGGACAGGGTCGTTAATGAGCAGTTCTTC | TRBV7-9 | TRBD1 | many | TRBJ2-1
CASSTGTGANTGELFF | TGTGCCAGCAGTACCGGGACAGGGGCGAACACCGGGGAGCTGTTTTTT | TRBV12-3/TRBV12-4 | TRBD1 | few | TRBJ2-2
CASSPQVWETQYF | TGTGCCAGCAGCCCCCAGGTCTGGGAGACCCAGTACTTC | TRBV11-2 | . | many | TRBJ2-5
CASSQGLEQFF | TGTGCCAGCAGCCAAGGGCTTGAGCAGTTCTTC | TRBV3-1 | . | many | TRBJ2-1
CASSPTLDTSRRNTIYF | TGTGCCAGCTCACCAACCTTAGACACTTCACGTAGAAACACCATATATTTT | TRBV18 | . | . | TRBJ1-3
CASSPGGPNTEAFF | TGTGCCAGCAGTCCAGGGGGACCGAACACTGAAGCTTTCTTT | TRBV11-2 | TRBD1 | . | TRBJ1-1
CASTTGTPNTEAFF | TGTGCCAGCACCACCGGGACACCGAACACTGAAGCTTTCTTT | TRBV12-3/TRBV12-4 | . | many | TRBJ1-1
CSAPRGPYSNQPQHF | TGCAGTGCCCCGCGCGGGCCGTATAGCAATCAGCCCCAGCATTTT | TRBV20-1 | . | few | TRBJ1-5
CASSLSPGELSEKLFF | TGTGCCAGCTCACTCTCCCCGGGGGAGTTAAGTGAAAAACTGTTTTTT | TRBV18 | . | many | TRBJ1-4